This TCR beta chain was observed in a study of cytomegalovirus exposure and HLA in healthy donors. The germline gives CDR1 LGHNA, CDR2 YSLEER. The length of the CDR3 is 15 residues. Trimming removed 0 bases from V and 7 bases from J, with 13 bases in between. Nominally healthy donors were sampled, though unrecorded immune exposures were likely. Study-wide findings and caveats: CMV serostatus stood as the only immune exposure information on hand.

Regarding this clone: Its matching antigen is unknown.

13 Jbeta primers and 60 Vbeta primers were used for the PCR. TCRdb's copy holds only in-frame clones and misses some; the assay was immunoSEQ multiplex PCR. The table lists 160,000 or so clones, approximately 82% of them singletons, with approximately 1.5% in the top ten. Material: PBMCs. The genes are TRBV4-3 and TRBJ2-1, with a weak D call TRBD2 (6 bases). The clonotype comes from a male donor in good health and CMV-seronegative. The CDR3 DNA follows: TGCGCCAGCAGCCAAGAGGAGACTAGTATGAATGAGCAGTTCTTC. This sequence encodes CASSQEETSMNEQFF.